One sample yielded the 7 T cell receptor beta chains listed below, sequenced in a study of OX40 agonist ivuxolimab in advanced cancers. Assay used: immunoSEQ multiplex PCR; TCRdb lists only in-frame clones, some missing. The sample includes tens of thousands of clones, 87% of them seen just once. The sequenced sample was CD4+ or CD8+ T cells sorted from blood, obtained in a trial of the OX40 agonist ivuxolimab. Every receptor here comes from an adult with an advanced solid tumor such as melanoma, head and neck, liver or kidney cancer.

This chain connects TRBV6-6 to TRBJ1-5, with 8 positions matching TRBD1. The CDR3 extends over 14 amino acids. In germline, CDR1 is MNHNY, CDR2 SVGAGI (reference sequence). Trimming at V came to 6 bases and at J to 7 bases, leaving 8 bases not matched to a gene. As DNA, the CDR3 is TGTGCCAGCAGACCACAGGGGGGTAAACAGCCCCAGCATTTT. It is translated as CASRPQGGKQPQHF.

The chain employs TRBV10-3 and TRBJ2-2; unclear D gene. The V end was cut by 5 bases, the J end by 2 bases, with 3 bases between. Germline CDR1 and CDR2: ENHRY and SYGVKD. The length of the CDR3 is 12 residues. The CDR3 DNA follows: TGTGCCATCAGTTCCAACACCGGGGAGCTGTTTTTT. Encoded protein: CAISSNTGELFF.

The chain employs TRBV7-8 and TRBJ2-5; D possibly corresponds to TRBD1 (5 bases). The ends were cut back, 5 bases at V and 8 bases at J, with 15 bases in the middle. The CDR3 contains 13 residues. Germline CDR1 SGHVS, CDR2 FQNEAQ. The CDR3 sequence is CASSQQVKGTQYF. Here the CDR3 DNA reads TGTGCCAGCAGCCAACAGGTCAAGGGAACCCAGTACTTC.

The rearrangement joins TRBV30 to TRBJ2-3; D may match TRBD1 or TRBD2 (5 bases each). V was clipped by 4 bases and J by 4 bases, with 15 bases between them. From germline, CDR1 is GTSNPN and CDR2 SVGIG (reference sequence). The CDR3 totals 14 residues. CDR3 sequence reads: CAWTPDTRADTQYF. The CDR3, as DNA: TGTGCCTGGACCCCGGACACTAGAGCAGATACGCAGTATTTT.

J is TRBJ1-4 and V is TRBV7-9; a possible D gene is TRBD1 (6 bases). There are 14 residues in the CDR3. Trimming stripped 4 bases from V and 4 bases from J, with 10 bases between. Germline assignment: CDR1 SEHNR and CDR2 FQNEAQ (reference sequence). CDR3 in amino acids: CASSSGQLNEKLFF. CDR3 sequence (DNA): TGTGCCAGCAGCTCTGGACAGCTTAATGAAAAACTGTTTTTT.

V and J are TRBV29-1 and TRBJ2-7; maybe TRBD1 (6 bases). Trimming took off 4 bases at V and 3 bases at J, with 10 bases between the two ends. This CDR3 comprises 12 residues. The V gene's germline CDR1 is SQVTM and CDR2 ANQGSEA. CDR3 bases: TGCAGCGTTGGGCAGGGGATCTACGAGCAGTACTTC. Protein product: CSVGQGIYEQYF.

The rearrangement links TRBV10-2 to TRBJ1-6, with D possibly being TRBD1 (5 bases). V was cut by 8 bases and J by 10 bases, with 15 bases left in between. Looked up from germline, CDR1 is WSHSY and CDR2 is SAAADI. The CDR3 runs to 13 residues. The DNA of the CDR3 is TGCGCCAGCTTTCAGGGAGTTGAGTCACCCCTCCACTTT. Protein: CASFQGVESPLHF.